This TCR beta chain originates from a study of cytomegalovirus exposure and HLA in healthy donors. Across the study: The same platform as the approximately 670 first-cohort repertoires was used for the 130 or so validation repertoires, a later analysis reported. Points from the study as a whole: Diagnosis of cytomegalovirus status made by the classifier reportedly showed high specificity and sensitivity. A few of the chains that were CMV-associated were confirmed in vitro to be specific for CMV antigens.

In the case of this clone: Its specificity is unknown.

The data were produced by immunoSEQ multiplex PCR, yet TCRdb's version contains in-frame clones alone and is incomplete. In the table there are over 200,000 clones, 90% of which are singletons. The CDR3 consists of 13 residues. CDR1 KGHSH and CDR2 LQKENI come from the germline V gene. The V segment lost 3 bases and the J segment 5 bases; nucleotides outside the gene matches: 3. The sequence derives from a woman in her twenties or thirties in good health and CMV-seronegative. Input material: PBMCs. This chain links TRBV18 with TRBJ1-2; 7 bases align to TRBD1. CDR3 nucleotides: TGTGCCAGCTCACCTGACAGGGATTATGGCTACACCTTC. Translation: CASSPDRDYGYTF.